The 27 T cell receptor beta chains given below trace back to one sample, sequenced in a study of T cell changes during pregnancy in multiple sclerosis. Generated by immunoSEQ multiplex PCR, the TCRdb table keeps only in-frame clones and is missing some. In the table there are about 8,500 clones, roughly nine tenths of which are singletons. The sample was CD8+ T cells from peripheral blood mononuclear cells, taken in the first trimester of pregnancy. The receptors shown here come from a female donor in good health, enrolled as a control in a pregnancy study.

The genes are TRBV6-6 and TRBJ1-1; D gene ambiguous. V lost 10 bases to trimming and J lost 7 bases, with 16 bases between them. This CDR3 comprises 12 residues. Germline-derived CDR1 and CDR2 are MNHNY and SVGAGI (reference sequence). CDR3: CATWRESFEAFF. The CDR3 nucleotides are TGTGCCACCTGGAGGGAAAGTTTTGAAGCTTTCTTT.

This clone was detected only a few times. The chain recombines TRBV27 with TRBJ2-5; D possibly corresponds to TRBD2 (5 bases). Germline CDR1 and CDR2: MNHEY and SMNVEV (reference sequence). V gave up 3 bases and J gave up 7 bases, with 12 bases separating them. This CDR3 contains 13 residues. This CDR3 is CASSFHGRGTQYF. The CDR3 DNA reads as TGTGCCAGCAGTTTTCATGGGAGAGGGACCCAGTACTTC.

This clone was picked up one time. The rearrangement uses TRBV7-3 and TRBJ2-5, with 8 bases aligning to TRBD2. J was trimmed by 4 bases and V by 4 bases; bases with no gene match: 8. The CDR3 extends over 15 amino acids. In germline, CDR1 is SGHTA, CDR2 FQGTGA. In DNA form, the CDR3 reads TGTGCCAGCAGCTCCACGGGGGGGCCGAGAGAGACCCAGTACTTC. Translated, it gives CASSSTGGPRETQYF. The full variable domain, in which reference TRBV7-3 and TRBJ2-5 provide the parts outside the CDR3, is GAGVSQTPSNKVTEKGKYVELRCDPISGHTALYWYRQSLGQGPEFLIYFQGTGAADDSGLPNDRFFAVRPEGSVSTLKIQRTERGDSAVYLCASSSTGGPRETQYFGPGTRLLVL.

The J gene is TRBJ1-1, the V gene TRBV6-1; a weak D match, TRBD1 (6 bases). Germline V CDR1 and CDR2: MNHNS, SASEGT. Deletions cut 7 bases from V and 4 bases from J, with 19 bases between. The CDR3 is 15 residues long. The CDR3 sequence is CASKRTALRSTEAFF. CDR3 DNA: TGTGCCAGCAAACGGACAGCCCTTCGGAGCACTGAAGCTTTCTTT.

The CDR3 nucleotides are TGTGCCAGCAGCTTAGCCCCCTTGAACTATAGCCCAGATACGCAGTATTTT. Its protein product is CASSLAPLNYSPDTQYF. The rearrangement uses TRBV7-8 and TRBJ2-3; D call uncertain. This CDR3 has 17 residues. Trimming pared 0 bases from V and 4 bases from J, leaving 17 bases between. The germline gives CDR1 SGHVS, CDR2 FQNEAQ.

The chain combines TRBV27 with TRBJ2-7; TRBD2 matches 12 bases. CDR3 size: 15 residues. V was pared by 5 bases and J by 4 bases, with 6 bases of the junction left unmatched. Per germline, CDR1 MNHEY and CDR2 SMNVEV (reference sequence). CDR3 residues: CASSPGTSGLYEQYF. CDR3 DNA: TGTGCCAGCAGTCCAGGGACTAGCGGGTTATACGAGCAGTACTTC.

This clone was detected only once. The J gene is TRBJ2-1, the V gene TRBV16, with TRBD1 as a possible D gene (6 bases). Germline CDR1 reads KGHSY; CDR2 reads FQNENV. The V and J ends lost 4 bases and 2 bases respectively, with 9 bases between them. The CDR3 totals 14 residues. CDR3 amino acids: CASSPRGTYNEQFF. CDR3 bases: TGTGCCAGCAGCCCCAGGGGAACCTACAATGAGCAGTTCTTC.

V usage is TRBV25-1 and J usage is TRBJ2-2, with 10 bases that match TRBD1. With 3 bases clipped from V and 7 bases from J, the junction kept 8 bases outside the gene matches. Germline CDR1 is MGHDK and CDR2 is SYGVNS. The CDR3 runs 16 residues. The CDR3 nucleotides are TGTGCCAGCAGTGACCCCATAGGACAGGGGGTCGGGGAGCTGTTTTTT. Translating it yields CASSDPIGQGVGELFF.

V usage is TRBV15 and J usage is TRBJ2-2; D unclear. V lost 0 bases, J lost 6 bases, and 8 bases lay in between. The CDR3 extends over 14 amino acids. The germline V gene has CDR1 LNHNV and CDR2 YYDKDF (reference sequence). CDR3 bases: TGTGCCACCAGCAGAGATGGCGGTGCCGGGGAGCTGTTTTTT. Protein product: CATSRDGGAGELFF.

The chain has TRBV6-4 and TRBJ2-5; 7 bases map to TRBD2. In germline, CDR1 is MRHNA, CDR2 SNTAGT. This CDR3 is built from 13 residues. With V trimmed by 7 bases and J by 5 bases, 7 bases remained unmatched. For the CDR3, the DNA is TGTGCCAGCAAAAATAGCGGGCGGGAGACCCAGTACTTC. This encodes CASKNSGRETQYF.

V gene TRBV27 combines with J gene TRBJ2-3; tentative D call: TRBD2 (6 bases). V was cut by 5 bases and J by 5 bases, with 8 bases left in between. The germline gives CDR1 MNHEY, CDR2 SMNVEV (reference sequence). The CDR3 is made up of 12 amino acids. CDR3 in DNA: TGTGCCAGCAGTCGGCGGGGAGATACGCAGTATTTT. This gives the protein CASSRRGDTQYF.

The gene calls are TRBV10-1 and TRBJ2-3; 7 bases are shared with TRBD1. Germline CDR1 and CDR2: WNHNN and SYGVQD (reference sequence). The V gene end was trimmed by 6 bases and the J gene end by 7 bases; junction bases not matched to a gene: 13. The CDR3 is 15 residues long. The CDR3 sequence: CASSEGEGARYTQYF. Written as DNA, the CDR3 is TGCGCCAGCAGCGAGGGCGAGGGGGCAAGGTATACGCAGTATTTT.

The rearrangement uses TRBV9 and TRBJ2-7; 9 bases are a match to TRBD2. V lost 4 bases to trimming and J lost 2 bases; unmatched junction nucleotides: 16. This CDR3 region has 18 residues. Per germline, CDR1 SGDLS and CDR2 YYNGEE. This CDR3 is CASSPQGVAGVTTYEQYF. The CDR3 bases are TGTGCCAGCAGCCCCCAGGGGGTAGCGGGGGTTACTACCTACGAGCAGTACTTC.

This chain links TRBV6-5 with TRBJ2-1; the D gene is possibly TRBD1 (6 bases). Germline lookup yields CDR1 MNHEY and CDR2 SVGAGI. The CDR3 runs to 14 residues. Trimming took off 5 bases at V and 4 bases at J, with 12 bases between the two ends. The CDR3 nucleotides read TGTGCCAGCAGTCCTACAGGGTCTTACAATGAGCAGTTCTTC. Translating gives CASSPTGSYNEQFF.

The chain employs TRBV7-9 and TRBJ1-5, with no clear D. Trimming cost V 11 bases and J 2 bases, with 10 bases left between them. Germline-derived CDR1 and CDR2 are SEHNR and FQNEAQ (reference sequence). This CDR3 spans 12 amino acids. CDR3 in amino acids: CASRRGNQPQHF. The CDR3 DNA is TGTGCCTCCCGACGGGGCAATCAGCCCCAGCATTTT. The variable domain in full, completed from reference TRBV7-9 and TRBJ1-5, reads DTGVSQNPRHKITKRGQNVTFRCDPISEHNRLYWYRQTLGQGPEFLTYFQNEAQLEKSRLLSDRFSAERPKGSFSTLEIQRTEQGDSAMYLCASRRGNQPQHFGDGTRLSIL.

This chain links TRBV27 with TRBJ1-5; 8 bases map to TRBD1. Trimming removed 6 bases from V and 0 bases from J; junction bases left unmatched: 7. The CDR3 covers 16 residues. Germline CDR1 is MNHEY and CDR2 is SMNVEV (reference sequence). The chain's CDR3 is CASSGTGAYSNQPQHF. The CDR3 nucleotides read TGTGCCAGCAGCGGGACAGGCGCTTATAGCAATCAGCCCCAGCATTTT.

The gene calls are TRBV7-6 and TRBJ2-1; 9 positions match TRBD1. This CDR3 is 15 amino acids long. After removal of 5 bases from V and 2 bases from J, the junction contained 4 bases not matched to a gene. From germline, CDR1 is SGHVS and CDR2 FNYEAQ. The CDR3 loop is CASSRTGGTYNEQFF. The CDR3 coding sequence is TGTGCCAGCAGCCGAACAGGGGGCACCTACAATGAGCAGTTCTTC.

The chain couples TRBV5-1 to TRBJ2-3; 9 nucleotides match TRBD2. The CDR3 has 15 residues. Per the germline V gene, CDR1 is SGHRS and CDR2 is YFSETQ. V lost 4 bases, J lost 3 bases, and 6 bases stayed unmatched. CDR3 protein: CASSDTTSGTDTQYF. The CDR3, as DNA: TGCGCCAGCAGCGACACGACTAGCGGTACAGATACGCAGTATTTT.

The chain employs TRBV2 and TRBJ1-5, with TRBD1 matching 9 bases. V dropped 7 bases and J dropped 1; count of bases not matched to a gene: 2. The CDR3 consists of 14 residues. Looked up from germline, CDR1 is SNHLY and CDR2 is FYNNEI. CDR3 nucleotides: TGTGCCAGCACCGACAGGGGGAGCAATCAGCCCCAGCATTTT. Encoded protein: CASTDRGSNQPQHF.

The genes are TRBV6-1 and TRBJ2-2, with D perhaps TRBD1 (6 bases). The CDR3 loop spans 15 amino acids. The germline gives CDR1 MNHNS, CDR2 SASEGT. Deletions cut 6 bases from V and 4 bases from J, with 15 bases between. The CDR3 DNA reads as TGTGCCAGCAGCAAAGGGGGTGACCCCACCGGGGAGCTGTTTTTT. Protein sequence: CASSKGGDPTGELFF.

This chain links TRBV9 with TRBJ2-6; 12 bases line up with TRBD2. CDR3 length: 21 amino acids. Germline-derived CDR1 and CDR2 are SGDLS and YYNGEE. The trim removed 3 bases at V and 3 bases at J, leaving 16 bases unmatched. CDR3 nucleotides: TGTGCCAGCAGCGCCCCTACCCCTGCTAGCGGGGGGGCTCGTGGGGCCAACGTCCTGACTTTC. It specifies CASSAPTPASGGARGANVLTF. The full variable domain, completed using reference TRBV9 and TRBJ2-6, is DSGVTQTPKHLITATGQRVTLRCSPRSGDLSVYWYQQSLDQGLQFLIQYYNGEERAKGNILERFSAQQFPDLHSELNLSSLELGDSALYFCASSAPTPASGGARGANVLTFGAGSRLTVL.

The chain uses TRBV27 and TRBJ1-5; 7 nucleotides match TRBD1. V trimming: 9 bases; J trimming: 7 bases; junction bases outside the gene matches: 6. This CDR3 has 12 residues. The germline CDR1 and CDR2 sequences are MNHEY and SMNVEV (reference sequence). The CDR3 bases are TGTGCCAGTTGGACAGGAGGGCAGCCCCAGCATTTT. Its translation is CASWTGGQPQHF.

The chain links TRBV28 to TRBJ2-2; D might be TRBD1 (5 bases). The CDR3 runs to 15 residues. CDR1 and CDR2 (germline): MDHEN, SYDVKM. The ends were cut back, 3 bases at V and 3 bases at J, with 11 bases in the middle. CDR3 sequence reads: CASSFGAGYTGELFF. CDR3 nucleotides: TGTGCCAGCAGTTTTGGGGCTGGATACACCGGGGAGCTGTTTTTT.

The CDR3 loop is CASSPGRARTEAFF. CDR3 sequence (DNA): TGTGCCAGCAGCCCAGGGAGGGCAAGAACTGAAGCTTTCTTT. The rearrangement joins TRBV11-2 to TRBJ1-1; D may be TRBD1 (5 bases). The CDR3 has 14 residues. The V end lost 5 bases, the J end lost 5 bases, and 15 bases lay between the germline ends. The germline V gene encodes CDR1 SGHAT and CDR2 FQNNGV.

This rearrangement joins TRBV5-4 to TRBJ2-7, with no clear D. The CDR3 is 15 residues long. Trimming stripped 0 bases from V and 2 bases from J, with 12 bases between. CDR1 is SGHNT and CDR2 is YYREEE in the germline V gene (reference sequence). The CDR3 loop reads CASSLGLDLTYEQYF. For the CDR3, the DNA is TGTGCCAGCAGCTTGGGACTTGACTTAACCTACGAGCAGTACTTC.

The rearrangement joins TRBV10-1 to TRBJ2-6, with TRBD1 as a possible D gene (6 bases). CDR3 length: 16 amino acids. Germline V gives CDR1 WNHNN, CDR2 SYGVQD (reference sequence). The V end lost 5 bases, the J end lost 0 bases, and 11 bases lay between the germline ends. The CDR3 nucleotides are TGCGCCAGCAGTCACACAGGGTTCTCTGGGGCCAACGTCCTGACTTTC. Amino acids: CASSHTGFSGANVLTF.

This chain uses TRBV19 with TRBJ1-5; D call uncertain. V gave up 7 bases and J gave up 3 bases, with 7 bases separating them. Germline V gene lookup returns CDR1 LNHDA and CDR2 SQIVND (reference sequence). The length of the CDR3 is 12 residues. The CDR3 region is CASNPFNQPQHF. The CDR3 bases are TGTGCCAGTAATCCCTTCAATCAGCCCCAGCATTTT.